This TCR beta chain was observed in a study of regulatory T cells in long-lasting Graves disease (dated by TCRdb to the early 2020s). In terms of the full investigation: Antithyroid drugs had been taken for less than 3 months by newly diagnosed Graves' disease patients. A total of approximately 35 samples underwent TCR sequencing: about 13 from persistent and roughly 20 from newly diagnosed Graves' disease patients. The study was conducted in China and was registered as a clinical trial. Persistent Graves' disease patients were compared with newly diagnosed Graves' disease patients by peripheral blood TCR sequencing and RNA sequencing.

Read against the paper, the sample's time point label means: newly diagnosed GD, antithyroid drugs for less than 3 months. For both TCR sequencing and RNA sequencing, RNA was extracted from PBMCs using TRIzol. The diagnosis of Graves' disease was made according to American Thyroid Association guidelines. Recruitment of patients was carried out at an endocrinology department in Xi'an, China. From each patient, approximately 10 milliliters of peripheral blood was collected into an EDTA anticoagulant tube. Ficoll Paque Plus density gradient separation was used to isolate PBMCs, and no further T cell sorting was performed. An Agilent 2100 Bioanalyzer and agarose gel were used to assess RNA quality, and a NanoDrop 2000 was used to measure RNA concentration. Library generation was performed with multiplex PCR. The listed sequencing device is Illumina HiSeq 4000. iRepertoire HTBI primers and Arm-PCR amplification of CDR3 regions were used to construct TCR beta libraries. Before sequencing, the PCR products went through gel purification. Processing in the source paper ran as follows. Gene usage analysis of CDR3 amino acid clonotypes relied on the 60 to 65 TRBV and around 13 TRBJ segments identified across samples. COPE and FqMerger were used to merge the filtered high-quality paired reads into contigs. BLAST was used to align contigs to IMGT TRBV, TRBD and TRBJ reference genes, and CDR3 was defined according to IMGT. Highly expanded clones were defined as clonotypes with a frequency above 0.1%. Shannon entropy was used to measure repertoire diversity, and the Gini coefficient was used to measure V-J evenness. Public clonotypes were defined as clonotypes shared by more than one individual. Clones were called with MiXCR by TCRdb after fastp trimmed the public reads at Q25, and only in-frame beta chains were retained. Identical CDR3 protein sequences are pooled into one entry, listed with their most common genes and DNA. The V and J calls, along with clone size, are taken from TCRdb and not from the paper's own processing. Counted in this sample were approximately 480,000 distinct CDR3 sequences; about a sixth of them appeared once. 9% to 15% of the sample goes to the ten largest clones.

General conclusions and limits of the study: Patients with persistent disease shared more public clonotypes (roughly 2,900) than newly diagnosed patients did (966). The authors noted that the small sample size was a limitation that may lower accuracy. Only the TCR beta chain was sequenced and analyzed. Lower TCR Shannon entropy and fewer highly expanded clones were observed in persistent Graves' disease patients than in newly diagnosed patients, which suggested clonal expansion. Preferential use of TRBV28, TRBJ1-2 and TRBJ2-5 was observed in persistent disease, whereas TRBV20-1 and TRBJ2-1 were favored in newly diagnosed disease. Peripheral blood alone was examined, since thyroid tissue, which constituted the primary lesion, could not be accessed.

Ten or more counts support this clonotype. It lacks a known antigen. No base quality values were provided; no much bigger clone lies one nucleotide off. Its CDR3 holds 14 amino acids, cysteine through phenylalanine. The sequence is cut down to CDR3 DNA, 42 bases in frame from base 1. Reading the germline V gene (reference sequence) gives CDR1 DFQATT and CDR2 SNEGSKA. Trimming at the junction amounts to 6 bases on V and 3 bases on J, and the germline ends lie 18 bases apart. The same data also contributed to another study, on T cells in Graves' hyperthyroidism and ophthalmopathy. In that second paper, the authors write: Stable Graves' hyperthyroidism was defined as no progression to ophthalmopathy during 18 months of follow-up. Hyperthyroidism patients were newly diagnosed, had a disease duration of under 2 months, and were aged 18 to 65 years. The study excluded patients with uncontrolled infections, other autoimmune diseases, pregnancy or lactation. Diagnoses were based on clinical symptoms, serum thyroxine and TRAb, thyroid ultrasound and orbital computed tomography. The TCR CDR3 was subjected to a first round of RT-PCR using the HTBI primer set and the Qiagen OneStep RT-PCR kit. Most expanded thyroid clonotypes (frequency above 0.001) were also found in blood, which suggests that blood repertoires may mirror thyroid immune responses. Ophthalmopathy was separated from stable hyperthyroidism by a 13 V-J signature model, with roughly 88% sensitivity and approximately 84% specificity obtained in cross-validation and 80%/75% obtained in testing. In validation, the model predicted progression to ophthalmopathy a median of approximately 6.3 months before onset, with about 67% sensitivity and almost 75% specificity. To identify TCR V-J signatures that set the groups apart, the researchers used a discovery cohort of about a hundred patients, made up of around 40 with Graves' ophthalmopathy and 55 to 65 with stable Graves' hyperthyroidism. Whether ophthalmopathy could be predicted prospectively was tested in an independent validation cohort made up of roughly 19 hyperthyroidism patients plus 17 patients who later progressed to ophthalmopathy. For training and testing, the 100 or so patients in the discovery cohort were randomly divided in a 7:3 ratio. In addition, the study compared T-cell repertoires in thyroid tissue and in blood from about 6 Graves' hyperthyroidism patients. Once sampling was done, hyperthyroidism patients were given methimazole at a starting dose of 30 mg daily, whereas ophthalmopathy patients were given high-dose intravenous methylprednisolone. Libraries were constructed in a second round of multiplex PCR, after which size selection and purification were carried out. The libraries were sequenced on an Illumina HiSeq2000 using paired-end 100 bp reads. Raw data were processed with SOAPnuke, discarding reads with adapters, uncalled bases, mean Phred below 15, or no exact constant-primer or identifier match. COPE v1.2.5 was used to merge the high-quality paired reads, and each unique nucleotide sequence was defined as a clonotype. MiTCR v1.1 was used to align the clonotypes against IMGT TRBV, TRBD and TRBJ reference segments. Analysis was restricted to V-J combinations with a frequency above 0.0001, which covered roughly 99% of repertoires. The TCS score was defined as the ratio of F50 (clonal expansion) to E x V (chaos), calculated using BLOSUM62-based TCRdist between CDR3 peptides within each V-J. Welch's t-statistics and random forest reduced 514 V-J features to some 14, which were used in a naive Bayes classifier (R e1071). Sample size was not statistically predetermined, and investigators were not blinded to group allocation. The paper describes TCR Vbeta CDR3 sequencing of around 130 peripheral blood samples, made up of 43 ophthalmopathy patients, roughly 72 hyperthyroidism patients and 17 progressor patients.

This sequence originates from a man between 35 and 55 years old with Graves disease. Donor details come from another sample of the same person, matched by shared clones. The chain is encoded by TRBV20-1 joined to TRBJ2-7; the D gene is possibly TRBD1, with 6 bases matching. The source was peripheral blood mononuclear cells (PBMCs), collected at new diagnosis, from a patient treated with antithyroid drugs. The encoded CDR3 is CSAPPNRDLYEQYF. In nucleotide form, the sequence is TGCAGTGCCCCTCCGAACAGGGACCTCTACGAGCAGTACTTC.